This T cell receptor (beta chain) was retrieved from a study of blood T cell repertoires in COVID-19. For the study at large: Nucleic acid was either cDNA or gDNA, and it came from T cells, B-cell-depleted T cells, or PBMCs.

Enrolled during active infection, Seattle patients were then followed longitudinally. The CDR3 is made up of 17 amino acids. The V gene end was trimmed by 4 bases and the J gene end by 5 bases; junction bases not matched to a gene: 15. CDR1 and CDR2 (germline): SGHNT, YYREEE (reference sequence). This clone was seen once. Original processing methods: The assay estimated nucleated cells by amplifying reference gene primers. Repertoires were generated with immunoSEQ multiplex PCR, while TCRdb's copy carries only in-frame clones and drops some. V, J and clone size reflect that table, while D and trimming were determined from the DNA. The sample yields some 110,000 clones, roughly four fifths seen once.

The material sequenced was peripheral blood. This clonotype originated in a man older than 75 with COVID-19, enrolled during active disease. This chain uses TRBV5-4 with TRBJ1-1; TRBD1 agrees at 9 bases. The CDR3 region is CASSKPGDREVITEAFF. DNA of the CDR3: TGTGCCAGCAGCAAACCTGGGGACAGGGAGGTGATAACTGAAGCTTTCTTT.